The sequence of this TCR beta chain was determined in a study of regulatory T cells in long-lasting Graves disease (dated by TCRdb to the early 2020s). Notes on the research overall: Patients with persistent Graves' disease were compared with patients with newly diagnosed Graves' disease using TCR sequencing and RNA sequencing of peripheral blood. The study was registered as a clinical trial and conducted in China. A total of approximately 35 samples were covered by TCR sequencing, comprising around 13 persistent and around 20 newly diagnosed Graves' disease patients.

RNA was extracted from PBMCs in TRIzol for both TCR sequencing and RNA sequencing. The diagnosis of Graves' disease followed American Thyroid Association guidelines. Recruitment of patients was carried out at an endocrinology department in Xi'an, China. Each patient gave roughly 10 milliliters of peripheral blood, collected in an EDTA anticoagulant tube. PBMCs were isolated by Ficoll Paque Plus density gradient separation without further T cell sorting. RNA quality was checked with an Agilent 2100 Bioanalyzer and agarose gel, and concentration with a NanoDrop 2000. Remarks on this clonotype: Its recognized antigen is unknown. Per-base quality was not reported, and no clone a single base away is much larger than it.

Findings and caveats that apply to the study as a whole: Preferential use of TRBV28, TRBJ1-2 and TRBJ2-5 was observed in persistent disease, whereas TRBV20-1 and TRBJ2-1 were favored in newly diagnosed disease. The small sample size was acknowledged by the authors as a limitation that may reduce accuracy. The study examined only peripheral blood because the primary lesion, thyroid tissue, could not be accessed. Persistent Graves' disease patients showed lower TCR Shannon entropy and fewer highly expanded clones than newly diagnosed patients, suggesting clonal expansion. Persistent patients shared more public clonotypes among themselves (around 2,700) than newly diagnosed patients did (approximately 970).

From its cysteine to its phenylalanine, the CDR3 spans 14 amino acids. The retained sequence is limited to the CDR3, 42 bases, with the frame set at the first base. Per the germline V gene, SGHDN is the CDR1 and FVKESK is the CDR2. V is trimmed back by 5 bases and J by 4 bases, and the junction contains 4 bases that no gene match accounts for. TCRdb passed the public sequencing reads through fastp at Q25 and MiXCR, retaining productive beta sequences. When rows share a CDR3 protein, they turn into one entry using the most common DNA and genes. This sample is represented by about 620 distinct CDR3 sequences; 82% of them were singletons. About 32% of the sample rests with the top ten.

This receptor was taken from a female donor with Graves disease. Donor details come from another sample of the same person, matched by shared clones. The sequence is built from TRBV14 and TRBJ2-2; TRBD2 agrees with 7 junctional bases. Sequenced material: peripheral blood mononuclear cells (PBMCs), taken with antithyroid drug treatment, in newly diagnosed or persistent Graves disease (not recorded which). The CDR3 in this case is CASSFSGVTGELFF. Read as DNA, the sequence is TGTGCCAGCAGCTTCAGCGGGGTCACCGGGGAGCTGTTTTTT.